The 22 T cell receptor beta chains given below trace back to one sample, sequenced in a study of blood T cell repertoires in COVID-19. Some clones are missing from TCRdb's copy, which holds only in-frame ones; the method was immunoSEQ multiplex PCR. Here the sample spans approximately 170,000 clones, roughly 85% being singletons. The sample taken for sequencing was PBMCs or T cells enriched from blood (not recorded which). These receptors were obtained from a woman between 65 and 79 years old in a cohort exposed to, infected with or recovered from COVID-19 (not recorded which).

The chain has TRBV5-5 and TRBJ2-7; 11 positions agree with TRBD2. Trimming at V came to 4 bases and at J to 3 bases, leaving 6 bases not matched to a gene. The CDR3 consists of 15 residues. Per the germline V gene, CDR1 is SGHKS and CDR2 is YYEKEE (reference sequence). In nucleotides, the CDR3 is TGTGCCAGCAGCCCCCAACTAGCGGGAGTCTACGAGCAGTACTTC. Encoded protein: CASSPQLAGVYEQYF.

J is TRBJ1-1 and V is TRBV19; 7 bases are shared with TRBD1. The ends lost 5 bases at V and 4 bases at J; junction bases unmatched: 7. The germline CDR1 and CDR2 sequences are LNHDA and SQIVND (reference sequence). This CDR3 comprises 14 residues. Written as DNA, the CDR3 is TGTGCCAGTAGTGTGACAGGGTTCAGCACTGAAGCTTTCTTT. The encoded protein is CASSVTGFSTEAFF. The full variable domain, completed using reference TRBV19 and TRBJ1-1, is DGGITQSPKYLFRKEGQNVTLSCEQNLNHDAMYWYRQDPGQGLRLIYYSQIVNDFQKGDIAEGYSVSREKKESFPLTVTSAQKNPTAFYLCASSVTGFSTEAFFGQGTRLTVV.

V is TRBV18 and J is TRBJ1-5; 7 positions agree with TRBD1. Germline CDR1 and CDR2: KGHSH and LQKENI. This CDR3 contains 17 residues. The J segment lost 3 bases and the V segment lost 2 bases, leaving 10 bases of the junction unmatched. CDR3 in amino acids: CASSPSLRGQHNQPQHF. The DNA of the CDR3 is TGTGCCAGCTCACCATCTTTAAGGGGACAGCACAATCAGCCCCAGCATTTT.

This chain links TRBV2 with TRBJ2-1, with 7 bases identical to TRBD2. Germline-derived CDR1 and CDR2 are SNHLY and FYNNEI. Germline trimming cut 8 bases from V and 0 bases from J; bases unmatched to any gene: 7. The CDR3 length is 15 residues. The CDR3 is CASGRGRPSYNEQFF. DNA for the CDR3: TGTGCCAGCGGGCGCGGGAGACCCTCCTACAATGAGCAGTTCTTC. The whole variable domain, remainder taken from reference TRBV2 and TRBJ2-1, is EPEVTQTPSHQVTQMGQEVILRCVPISNHLYFYWYRQILGQKVEFLVSFYNNEISEKSEIFDDQFSVERPDGSNFTLKIRSTKLEDSAMYFCASGRGRPSYNEQFFGPGTRLTVL.

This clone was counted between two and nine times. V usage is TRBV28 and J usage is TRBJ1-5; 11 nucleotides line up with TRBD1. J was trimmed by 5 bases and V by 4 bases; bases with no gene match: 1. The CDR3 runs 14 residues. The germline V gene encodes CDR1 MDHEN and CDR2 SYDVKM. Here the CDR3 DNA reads TGTGCCAGCAGTTCGGGACAGGGGGATCAGCCCCAGCATTTT. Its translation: CASSSGQGDQPQHF.

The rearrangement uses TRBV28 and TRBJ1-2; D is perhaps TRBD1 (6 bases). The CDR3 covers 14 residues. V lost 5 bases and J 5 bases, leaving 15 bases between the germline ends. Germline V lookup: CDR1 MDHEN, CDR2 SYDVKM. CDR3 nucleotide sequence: TGTGCCAGCAGTAGGGACAACGCCGATTATGGCTACACCTTC. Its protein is CASSRDNADYGYTF.

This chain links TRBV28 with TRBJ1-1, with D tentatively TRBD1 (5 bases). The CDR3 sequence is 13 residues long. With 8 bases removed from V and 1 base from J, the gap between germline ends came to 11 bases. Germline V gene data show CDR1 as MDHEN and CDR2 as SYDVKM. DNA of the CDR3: TGTGCCAGCGGGGCCTTTCCGAACACTGAAGCTTTCTTT. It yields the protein CASGAFPNTEAFF.

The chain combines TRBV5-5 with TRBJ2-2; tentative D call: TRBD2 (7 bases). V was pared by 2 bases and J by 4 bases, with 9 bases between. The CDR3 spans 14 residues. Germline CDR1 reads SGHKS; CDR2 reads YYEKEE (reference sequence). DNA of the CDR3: TGTGCCAGCAGCTTAGGGGGGGCCACCGGGGAGCTGTTTTTT. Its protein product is CASSLGGATGELFF. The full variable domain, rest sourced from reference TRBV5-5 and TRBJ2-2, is DAGVTQSPTHLIKTRGQQVTLRCSPISGHKSVSWYQQVLGQGPQFIFQYYEKEERGRGNFPDRFSARQFPNYSSELNVNALLLGDSALYLCASSLGGATGELFFGEGSRLTVL.

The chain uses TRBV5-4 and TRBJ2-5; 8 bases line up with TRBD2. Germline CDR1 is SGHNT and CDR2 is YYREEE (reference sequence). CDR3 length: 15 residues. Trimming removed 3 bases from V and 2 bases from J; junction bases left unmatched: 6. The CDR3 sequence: CASSSPGTRQETQYF. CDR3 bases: TGTGCCAGCAGCTCCCCTGGGACTAGGCAAGAGACCCAGTACTTC. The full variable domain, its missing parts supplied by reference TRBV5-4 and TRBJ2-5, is ETGVTQSPTHLIKTRGQQVTLRCSSQSGHNTVSWYQQALGQGPQFIFQYYREEENGRGNFPPRFSGLQFPNYSSELNVNALELDDSALYLCASSSPGTRQETQYFGPGTRLLVL.

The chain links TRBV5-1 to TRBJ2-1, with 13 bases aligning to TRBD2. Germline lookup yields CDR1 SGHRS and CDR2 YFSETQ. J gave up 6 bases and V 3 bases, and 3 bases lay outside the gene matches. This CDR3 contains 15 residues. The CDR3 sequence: CASSSLAGGPNEQFF. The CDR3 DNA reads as TGCGCCAGCAGCTCACTAGCGGGAGGGCCCAATGAGCAGTTCTTC.

The CDR3 DNA reads TGTGCCAGTAGTACCTATCTGACTAGCGGCTACGAGCAGTACTTC. It codes for CASSTYLTSGYEQYF. This chain uses TRBV19 with TRBJ2-7; 9 bases align to TRBD2. The CDR3 runs 15 residues. Germline trimming cut 4 bases from V and 3 bases from J; bases unmatched to any gene: 7. Germline V gene data show CDR1 as LNHDA and CDR2 as SQIVND (reference sequence).

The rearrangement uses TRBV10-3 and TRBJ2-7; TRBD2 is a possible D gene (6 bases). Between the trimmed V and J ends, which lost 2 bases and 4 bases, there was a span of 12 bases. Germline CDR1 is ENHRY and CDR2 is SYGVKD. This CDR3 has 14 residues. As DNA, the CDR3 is TGTGCCATCAGTGAGACTAGCAGAGCATACGAGCAGTACTTC. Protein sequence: CAISETSRAYEQYF.

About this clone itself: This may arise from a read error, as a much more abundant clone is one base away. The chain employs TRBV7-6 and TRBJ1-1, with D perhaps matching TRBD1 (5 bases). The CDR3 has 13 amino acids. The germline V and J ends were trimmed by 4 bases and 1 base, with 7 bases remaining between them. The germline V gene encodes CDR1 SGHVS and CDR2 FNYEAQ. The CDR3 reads CASSSQENTEAFF. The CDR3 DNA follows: TGTGCCAGCAGCTCACAGGAGAACACTGAAGCTTTCTTT.

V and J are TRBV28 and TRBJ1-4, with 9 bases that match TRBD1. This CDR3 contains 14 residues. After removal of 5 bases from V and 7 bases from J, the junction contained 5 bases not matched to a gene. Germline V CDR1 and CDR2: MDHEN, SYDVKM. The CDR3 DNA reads TGTGCCAGCAGTAACAGGGGGCAAAGTGAAAAACTGTTTTTT. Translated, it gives CASSNRGQSEKLFF.

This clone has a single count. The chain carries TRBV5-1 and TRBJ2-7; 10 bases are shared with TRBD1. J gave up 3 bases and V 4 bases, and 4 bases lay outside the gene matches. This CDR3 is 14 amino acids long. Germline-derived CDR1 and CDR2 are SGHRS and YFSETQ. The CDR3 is CASSPDRGNYEQYF. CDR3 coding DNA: TGCGCCAGCAGCCCGGACAGGGGGAACTACGAGCAGTACTTC.

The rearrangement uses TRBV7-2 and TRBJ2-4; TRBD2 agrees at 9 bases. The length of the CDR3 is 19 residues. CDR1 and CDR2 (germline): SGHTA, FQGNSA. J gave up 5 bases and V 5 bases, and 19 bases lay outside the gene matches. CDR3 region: CASSGGIWTSDQWENIQYF. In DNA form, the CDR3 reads TGTGCCAGCAGCGGCGGTATTTGGACTAGCGACCAATGGGAAAACATTCAGTACTTC. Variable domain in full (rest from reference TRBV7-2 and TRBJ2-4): GAGVSQSPSNKVTEKGKDVELRCDPISGHTALYWYRQSLGQGLEFLIYFQGNSAPDKSGLPSDRFSAERTGGSVSTLTIQRTQQEDSAVYLCASSGGIWTSDQWENIQYFGAGTRLSVL.

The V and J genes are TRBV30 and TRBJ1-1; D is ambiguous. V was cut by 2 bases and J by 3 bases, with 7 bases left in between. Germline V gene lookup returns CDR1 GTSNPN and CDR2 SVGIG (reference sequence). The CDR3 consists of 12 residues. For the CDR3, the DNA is TGTGCCTGGAGTCATCAGTACACTGAAGCTTTCTTT. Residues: CAWSHQYTEAFF.

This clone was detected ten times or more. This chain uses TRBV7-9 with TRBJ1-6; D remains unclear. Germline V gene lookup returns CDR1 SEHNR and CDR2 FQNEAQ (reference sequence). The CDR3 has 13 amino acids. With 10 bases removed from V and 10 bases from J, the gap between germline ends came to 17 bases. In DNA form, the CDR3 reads TGTGCCACCGCCCAGGAGGCCCGATCACCCCTCCACTTT. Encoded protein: CATAQEARSPLHF. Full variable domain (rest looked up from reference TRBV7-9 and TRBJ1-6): DTGVSQNPRHKITKRGQNVTFRCDPISEHNRLYWYRQTLGQGPEFLTYFQNEAQLEKSRLLSDRFSAERPKGSFSTLEIQRTEQGDSAMYLCATAQEARSPLHFGNGTRLTVT.

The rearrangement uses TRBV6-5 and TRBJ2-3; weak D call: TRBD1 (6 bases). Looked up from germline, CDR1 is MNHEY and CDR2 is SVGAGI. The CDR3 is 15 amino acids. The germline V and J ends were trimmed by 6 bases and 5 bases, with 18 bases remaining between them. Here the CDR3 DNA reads TGTGCCAGCAGCCTGCAGGGGTACGAGGGAGATACGCAGTATTTT. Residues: CASSLQGYEGDTQYF.

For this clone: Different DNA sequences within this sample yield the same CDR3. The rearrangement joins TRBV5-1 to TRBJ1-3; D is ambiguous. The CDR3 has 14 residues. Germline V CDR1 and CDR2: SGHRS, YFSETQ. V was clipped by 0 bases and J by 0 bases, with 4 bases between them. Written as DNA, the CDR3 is TGCGCCAGCAGCTTGGGCAGCTCTGGAAACACCATATATTTT. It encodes CASSLGSSGNTIYF.

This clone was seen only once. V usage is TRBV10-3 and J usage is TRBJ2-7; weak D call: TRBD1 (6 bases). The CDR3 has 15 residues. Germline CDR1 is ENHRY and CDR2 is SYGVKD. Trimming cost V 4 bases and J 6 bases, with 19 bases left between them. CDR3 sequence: CAISGRRGRGSEQYF. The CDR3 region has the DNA TGTGCCATCAGTGGAAGAAGGGGGAGAGGGAGCGAGCAGTACTTC.

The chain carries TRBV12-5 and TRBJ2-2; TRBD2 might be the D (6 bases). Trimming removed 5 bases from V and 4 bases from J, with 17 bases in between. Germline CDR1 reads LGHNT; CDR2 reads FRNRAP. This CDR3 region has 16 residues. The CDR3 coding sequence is TGTGCTAGTGGTCCGGGGGTGGCAGGGCCCACCGGGGAGCTGTTTTTT. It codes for CASGPGVAGPTGELFF.